Shown below are 18 T cell receptor beta chains from a single sample sequenced in a study of T cell responses to AZD1222 COVID-19 vaccine (TCRdb year 2021). The library relied on the immunoSEQ multiplex PCR assay. Imported from immuneACCESS, the table was reduced by TCRdb to in-frame sequences with V and J called. These copies leave out some clones; in studies compared against another copy, an unresolved V gene accounts for under half, and the cause of the remainder is not known. The sample table lists about 170,000 clones, about 92% of them with a count of one. The ten largest clonotypes hold about 3.9% of the sample. This specimen's time point label, per the study, means: baseline before first vaccination. This specimen consisted of peripheral blood, obtained on day 0 of AZD1222 vaccination. Source of these receptors: an adult in good health.

This clone was recorded once. J is TRBJ1-1 and V is TRBV5-1; D remains unclear. This CDR3 is built from 14 residues. The V end was cut by 4 bases, the J end by 0 bases, with 10 bases between. Per germline, CDR1 SGHRS and CDR2 YFSETQ. The CDR3 DNA reads as TGCGCCAGCAGCGCGGACGGGTTGAACACTGAAGCTTTCTTT. This codes for CASSADGLNTEAFF.

This clone was seen more than once but under ten times. V gene TRBV3-1 (or the pseudogene TRBV3-2) combines with J gene TRBJ2-3, with TRBD1 identical over 7 bases. Germline loops: CDR1 LGHDT, CDR2 YNNKEL (reference sequence). Trimming cost V 6 bases and J 4 bases; bases outside gene matches: 10. The CDR3 covers 15 residues. CDR3 in DNA: TGTGCCAGCAGTTACCGGGACAGAAGACCAGATACGCAGTATTTT. It translates to CASSYRDRRPDTQYF.

The genes are TRBV3-1 (or the pseudogene TRBV3-2) and TRBJ2-1; perhaps D is TRBD1 or TRBD2 (5 bases each). Germline V gene sequence: CDR1 LGHDT, CDR2 YNNKEL (reference sequence). The CDR3 is made up of 12 amino acids. V lost 2 bases, J lost 9 bases, and 8 bases lay in between. The CDR3 DNA reads as TGTGCCAGCAGCCAACCGGGACCTGAGCAGTTCTTC. This codes for CASSQPGPEQFF.

Comment on this clone: At one of its ends the junction is not consistent with the germline gene, which may arise from a read error. The rearrangement uses TRBV7-9 and TRBJ1-1, with D hard to call. CDR3 length: 11 residues. Germline loops: CDR1 SEHNR, CDR2 FQNEAQ (reference sequence). CDR3 bases: TGTGCCAGCAGCTTAAACAGTGAAGCTTTCTTT. It codes for CASSLNSEAFF. Full variable domain (outside the CDR3, taken from reference TRBV7-9 and TRBJ1-1): DTGVSQNPRHKITKRGQNVTFRCDPISEHNRLYWYRQTLGQGPEFLTYFQNEAQLEKSRLLSDRFSAERPKGSFSTLEIQRTEQGDSAMYLCASSLNSEAFFGQGTRLTVV.

The chain uses TRBV14 and TRBJ1-1; unclear D gene. The CDR3 has 13 amino acids. Germline CDR1 reads SGHDN; CDR2 reads FVKESK. Trimming pared 1 base from V and 3 bases from J, leaving 6 bases between. The CDR3: CASSQGLDTEAFF. The CDR3 DNA sequence: TGTGCCAGCAGCCAAGGGTTGGACACTGAAGCTTTCTTT.

The chain uses TRBV30 and TRBJ1-2; D may be TRBD1 (5 bases). Germline V CDR1 and CDR2: GTSNPN, SVGIG (reference sequence). The CDR3 is 14 amino acids. Trimming stripped 0 bases from V and 3 bases from J, with 11 bases between. The CDR3 reads CAWSVSGTDYGYTF. The CDR3 DNA reads TGTGCCTGGAGTGTATCCGGGACGGACTATGGCTACACCTTC.

This rearrangement joins TRBV12-3 or TRBV12-4 to TRBJ1-6; D is unclear. This CDR3 is built from 12 residues. The ends were cut back, 3 bases at V and 13 bases at J, with 10 bases in the middle. The CDR3 DNA reads TGTGCCAGCAGTTTGGTCGGTACGCCCCTCCACTTT. This translates into CASSLVGTPLHF.

J is TRBJ1-6 and V is TRBV11-2; D is undetermined. Germline CDR1 reads SGHAT; CDR2 reads FQNNGV. Trimming took 3 bases from V and 14 from J, leaving 14 bases between them. The CDR3 is 13 residues long. The CDR3 is CASSFDTFRALHF. The CDR3 bases are TGTGCCAGCAGCTTCGATACCTTTAGGGCCCTCCACTTT.

The J gene is TRBJ2-2, the V gene TRBV11-2, with D perhaps given as TRBD1 or TRBD2 (5 bases each). The CDR3 runs to 14 residues. Germline values: CDR1 SGHAT, CDR2 FQNNGV. Trimming stripped 2 bases from V and 5 bases from J, with 9 bases between. The CDR3 coding sequence is TGTGCCAGCAGCTTAATCGGGGCAACCGGGGAGCTGTTTTTT. It encodes CASSLIGATGELFF.

V and J are TRBV28 and TRBJ1-1; D remains unclear. Deletions cut 6 bases from V and 2 bases from J, with 10 bases between. CDR3 length equals 13 residues. The germline V gene has CDR1 MDHEN and CDR2 SYDVKM. CDR3 residues: CASSTYPNTEAFF. The CDR3 DNA follows: TGTGCCAGCAGCACTTATCCCAACACTGAAGCTTTCTTT. Based on the CDR3 plus reference TRBV28 and TRBJ1-1, the full variable domain is DVKVTQSSRYLVKRTGEKVFLECVQDMDHENMFWYRQDPGLGLRLIYFSYDVKMKEKGDIPEGYSVSREKKERFSLILESASTNQTSMYLCASSTYPNTEAFFGQGTRLTVV.

CDR3 loop: CASKSSGVTGELFF. The CDR3 region has the DNA TGTGCCAGCAAAAGTAGCGGGGTAACCGGGGAGCTGTTTTTT. The chain employs TRBV2 and TRBJ2-2, with 8 bases aligning to TRBD2. This CDR3 region has 14 residues. Germline V gives CDR1 SNHLY, CDR2 FYNNEI. Unmatched junction bases numbered 6, after V lost 7 bases and J lost 5 bases.

The chain has TRBV19 and TRBJ2-7; 7 bases fit TRBD2. V gave up 4 bases and J gave up 0 bases; unmatched junction bases: 3. The CDR3 loop spans 14 amino acids. In germline, CDR1 is LNHDA, CDR2 SQIVND (reference sequence). CDR3 protein: CASSRRGSSYEQYF. Here the CDR3 DNA reads TGTGCCAGTAGTAGGCGGGGGAGCTCCTACGAGCAGTACTTC.

The CDR3 loop is CASSPGQGAREQYF. CDR3 coding DNA: TGTGCCAGCAGCCCTGGACAGGGGGCAAGAGAGCAGTACTTC. This sequence joins TRBV3-1 (or the pseudogene TRBV3-2) and TRBJ2-7, with TRBD1 matching over 11 bases. Germline CDR1 reads LGHDT; CDR2 reads YNNKEL (reference sequence). The CDR3 is made up of 14 amino acids. Unmatched junction bases numbered 6, after V lost 4 bases and J lost 7 bases.

This clone appeared once. The rearrangement uses TRBV9 and TRBJ2-5, with D possibly being TRBD1 (5 bases). The germline CDR1 and CDR2 sequences are SGDLS and YYNGEE. The CDR3 totals 13 residues. V lost 4 bases and J lost 5, with 12 bases in between. CDR3 residues: CASSRTGPETQYF. For the CDR3, the DNA is TGTGCCAGCAGCCGAACAGGTCCCGAGACCCAGTACTTC.

V gene TRBV20-1 combines with J gene TRBJ2-1; weak D call: TRBD2 (5 bases). This CDR3 has 17 residues. Germline loops: CDR1 DFQATT, CDR2 SNEGSKA (reference sequence). V lost 3 bases, J lost 0 bases, and 18 bases lay in between. Here the CDR3 DNA reads TGCAGTGCTAGTTTGCTAGCTCTTACCAGCTCCTACAATGAGCAGTTCTTC. As protein: CSASLLALTSSYNEQFF.

This clone came up a few times. This chain connects TRBV7-9 to TRBJ1-1; D remains unclear. The CDR3 sequence is 13 residues long. CDR1 is SEHNR, CDR2 FQNEAQ, per germline (reference sequence). V was pared by 3 bases and J by 1 base, with 6 bases between. The CDR3 region is CASSFGGNTEAFF. CDR3 DNA: TGTGCCAGCAGCTTTGGAGGGAACACTGAAGCTTTCTTT.

The gene calls are TRBV15 and TRBJ1-5; possibly TRBD1 for D (5 bases). The CDR3 is 14 residues long. Looked up from germline, CDR1 is LNHNV and CDR2 is YYDKDF (reference sequence). V was shortened by 2 bases and J by 2 bases, with 7 bases between the two germline ends. CDR3 protein: CATSRWDGNQPQHF. The DNA for the CDR3 is TGTGCCACCAGCAGATGGGACGGCAATCAGCCCCAGCATTTT.

V is TRBV20-1 and J is TRBJ1-2; TRBD1 agrees at 7 bases. V lost 3 bases, J lost 5 bases, and 12 bases stayed unmatched. CDR3 length equals 15 residues. Germline V gene data show CDR1 as DFQATT and CDR2 as SNEGSKA (reference sequence). The CDR3 sequence is CSASFQGGVRYGYTF. CDR3 sequence (DNA): TGCAGTGCTAGTTTTCAGGGGGGCGTTAGGTATGGCTACACCTTC.